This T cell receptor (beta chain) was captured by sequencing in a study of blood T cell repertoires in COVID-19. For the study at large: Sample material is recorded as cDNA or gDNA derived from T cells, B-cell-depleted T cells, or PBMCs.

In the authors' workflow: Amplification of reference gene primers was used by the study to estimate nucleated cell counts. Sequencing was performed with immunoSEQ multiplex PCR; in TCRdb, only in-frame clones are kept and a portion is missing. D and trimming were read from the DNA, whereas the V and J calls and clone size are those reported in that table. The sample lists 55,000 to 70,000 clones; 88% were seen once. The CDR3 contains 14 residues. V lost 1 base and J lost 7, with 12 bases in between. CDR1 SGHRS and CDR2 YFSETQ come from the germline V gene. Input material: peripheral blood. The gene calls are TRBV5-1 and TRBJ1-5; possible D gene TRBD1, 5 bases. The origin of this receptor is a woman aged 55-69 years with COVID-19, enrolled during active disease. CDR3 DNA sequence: TGCGCCAGCAGCTTGTCGGGGGGAGAACAGCCCCAGCATTTT. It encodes CASSLSGGEQPQHF. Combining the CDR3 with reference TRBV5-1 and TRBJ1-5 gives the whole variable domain KAGVTQTPRYLIKTRGQQVTLSCSPISGHRSVSWYQQTPGQGLQFLFEYFSETQRNKGNFPGRFSGRQFSNSRSEMNVSTLELGDSALYLCASSLSGGEQPQHFGDGTRLSIL.